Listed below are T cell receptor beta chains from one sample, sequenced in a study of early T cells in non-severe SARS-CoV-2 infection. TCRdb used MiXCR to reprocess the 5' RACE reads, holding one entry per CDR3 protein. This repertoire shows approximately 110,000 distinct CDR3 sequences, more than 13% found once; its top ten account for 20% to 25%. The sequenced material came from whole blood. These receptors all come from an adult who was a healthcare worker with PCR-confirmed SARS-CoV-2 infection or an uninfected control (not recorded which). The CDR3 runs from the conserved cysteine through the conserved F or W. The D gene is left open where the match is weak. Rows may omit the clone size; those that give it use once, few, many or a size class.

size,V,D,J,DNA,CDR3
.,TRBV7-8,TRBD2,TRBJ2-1,TGTGCCAGCAGCTCCCGACTAGCGGGGGGACTCAATGAGCAGTTCTTC,CASSSRLAGGLNEQFF
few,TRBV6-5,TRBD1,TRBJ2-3,TGTGCCAGCAGGACAGGGGCGGGAATCACAGATACGCAGTATTTT,CASRTGAGITDTQYF
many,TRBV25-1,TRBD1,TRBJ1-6,TGTGCCAGCAGCGGACAGGGTTACTCACCCCTCCACTTT,CASSGQGYSPLHF
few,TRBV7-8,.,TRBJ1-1,TGTGCCAGCAGCTTAGTGGCAGGGCCTATGAACACTGAAGCTTTCTTT,CASSLVAGPMNTEAFF
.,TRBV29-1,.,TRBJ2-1,TGCAGCGGCGACAGGAGATCGAATGAGCAGTTCTTC,CSGDRRSNEQFF
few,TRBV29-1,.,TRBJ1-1,TGCAGCGTGGAGACACGCATGAACACTGAAGCTTTCTTT,CSVETRMNTEAFF
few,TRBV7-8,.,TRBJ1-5,TGTGCCAGCAGCGCCCAGGGGAATCAGCCCCAGCATTTT,CASSAQGNQPQHF
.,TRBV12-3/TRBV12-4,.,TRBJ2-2,TGTGCCAGCAGTTTACTTCTGAACACCGGGGAGCTGTTTTTT,CASSLLLNTGELFF
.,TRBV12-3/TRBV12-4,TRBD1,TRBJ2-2,TGTGCCAGCAGTTTTGTTACAGGGGGGACCGGGGAGCTGTTTTTT,CASSFVTGGTGELFF
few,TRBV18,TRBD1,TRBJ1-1,TGTGCCAGCTCACCAAGGACAGGGGTGAACACTGAAGCTTTCTTT,CASSPRTGVNTEAFF
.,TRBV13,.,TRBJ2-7,TGTGCCAGCAGCCAGGGGAGGGGAGACGAGCAGTACTTC,CASSQGRGDEQYF
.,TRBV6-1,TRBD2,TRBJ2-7,TGTGCCGGCGGGGGGGGACCCTACGAGCAGTACTTC,CAGGGGPYEQYF
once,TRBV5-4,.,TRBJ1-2,TGTGCCAGCAGCTTGGCCGACTACAACTCGGACTATGGCTACACCTTC,CASSLADYNSDYGYTF
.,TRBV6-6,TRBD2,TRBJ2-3,TGTGCCAGCAGTTACTCCTTGGGGGGGGATCGAGATACGCAGTATTTT,CASSYSLGGDRDTQYF
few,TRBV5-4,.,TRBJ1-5,TGTGCCAGCAGCTTTGACGATCAGCCCCAGCATTTT,CASSFDDQPQHF
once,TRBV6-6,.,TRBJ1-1,TGTGCCAGCAGTTACTATTCAGGGGCCATGAACACTGAAGCTTTCTTT,CASSYYSGAMNTEAFF
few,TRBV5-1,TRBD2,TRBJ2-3,TGCGCCAGCAGCCTAGCGGGGGGGCTCGATACGCAGTATTTT,CASSLAGGLDTQYF
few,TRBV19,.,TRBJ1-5,TGTGCCAGTAGTATTGACTCGGGTCCGCCCCAGCATTTT,CASSIDSGPPQHF
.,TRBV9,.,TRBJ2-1,TGTGCCAGCAGCGTAGGCCAGAGCTCCTACAATGAGCAGTTCTTC,CASSVGQSSYNEQFF
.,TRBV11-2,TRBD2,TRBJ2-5,TGTGCCAGCAGAAAGAGCGGGGTAGAGACCCAGTACTTC,CASRKSGVETQYF
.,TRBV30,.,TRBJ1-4,TGTGCCTGGAGTGAGGTGTATGAAAAACTGTTTTTT,CAWSEVYEKLFF
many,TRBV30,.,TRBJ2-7,TGTGCCTGGAGTAAGGGACTCAAGAGCTCCTACGAGCAGTACTTC,CAWSKGLKSSYEQYF
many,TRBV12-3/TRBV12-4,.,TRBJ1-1,TGTGCCAGCACTCAAAGGCGTCATGAAGCTTTCTTT,CASTQRRHEAFF
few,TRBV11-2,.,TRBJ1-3,TGTGCCAGCAGCTCCGCGAGAACCGGAAACACCATATATTTT,CASSSARTGNTIYF
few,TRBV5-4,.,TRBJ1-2,TGTGCCAGCAGCTCTTTGTATGGCTACACCTTC,CASSSLYGYTF
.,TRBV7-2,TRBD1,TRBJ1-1,TGTGCCAGCAGCTTGGGAAACAGGGGAAGACCTGAAGCTTTCTTT,CASSLGNRGRPEAFF
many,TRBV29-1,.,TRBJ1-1,TGCAGCGCCGGGGCCGCTGGGACTGAAGCTTTCTTT,CSAGAAGTEAFF
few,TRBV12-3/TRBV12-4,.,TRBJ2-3,TGTGCCAGCAGGCCTCCTTTGGGGCGCCACCTCACAGATACGCAGTATTTT,CASRPPLGRHLTDTQYF
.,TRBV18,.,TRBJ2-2,TGTGCCAGCTCACCTTGGACAGCGAGCACCGGGGAGCTGTTTTTT,CASSPWTASTGELFF
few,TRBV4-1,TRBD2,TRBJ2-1,TGCGCCAGCAGCCAAGCGAGAACTAGCGGGGGGGCCCAGCAGTTCTTC,CASSQARTSGGAQQFF
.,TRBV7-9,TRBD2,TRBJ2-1,TGTGCCAGCAGCGTACGACTAGCGGGGGATTCCTCCTACAATGAGCAGTTCTTC,CASSVRLAGDSSYNEQFF
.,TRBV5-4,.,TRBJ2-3,TGTGCCAGCAGCTCCCTGCAATCAGATACGCAGTATTTT,CASSSLQSDTQYF
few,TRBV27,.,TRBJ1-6,TGTGCCAGCAGTTTCCGGGGGCCTTCACCCCTCCACTTT,CASSFRGPSPLHF
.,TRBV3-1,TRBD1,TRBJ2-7,TGTGCCAGCAGCCAAGATCGGAGGACAGGGGGCCAGCAGTACTTC,CASSQDRRTGGQQYF
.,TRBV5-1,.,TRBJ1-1,TGCGCCAGCAGCCTAAAGGGTGACCCCCGGGCTTTCTTT,CASSLKGDPRAFF
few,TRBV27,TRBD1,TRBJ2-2,TGTGCCAGCAGTTTATGGGGGACAGGGATCCCCGGGGAGCTGTTTTTT,CASSLWGTGIPGELFF
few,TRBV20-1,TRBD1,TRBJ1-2,TGCAGTGCTAGAGATGTGGGACAGGGAGGATTAAACTATGGCTACACCTTC,CSARDVGQGGLNYGYTF
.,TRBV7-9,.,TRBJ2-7,TGTGCCAGCAGCCGAGAAACGGGTTACGAGCAGTACTTC,CASSRETGYEQYF
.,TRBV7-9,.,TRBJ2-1,TGTGCCAGCAGCTTATTGTACAATGAGCAGTTCTTC,CASSLLYNEQFF
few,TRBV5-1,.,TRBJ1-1,TGCGCCAGCAGCTCATCGGGGATGAACACTGAAGCTTTCTTT,CASSSSGMNTEAFF
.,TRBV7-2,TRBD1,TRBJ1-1,TGTGCCAGCAGCCGCCAGGGACAGGGCACTGAAGCTTTCTTT,CASSRQGQGTEAFF
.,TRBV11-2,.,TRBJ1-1,TGTGCCAGCAGCTTAGTGCTCTCCCAGGAAGCTTTCTTT,CASSLVLSQEAFF
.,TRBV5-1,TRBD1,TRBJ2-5,TGCGCCAGCAGTCCCGGGACAGGGATGGAGACCCAGTACTTC,CASSPGTGMETQYF
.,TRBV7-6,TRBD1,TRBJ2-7,TGTGCCAGCAGCTTAGGGGACAGTGCCTCCTACGAGCAGTACTTC,CASSLGDSASYEQYF
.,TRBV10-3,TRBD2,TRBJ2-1,TGTGCCATCGGTGATAGCGGGTCCTACAATGAGCAGTTCTTC,CAIGDSGSYNEQFF
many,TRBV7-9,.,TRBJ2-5,TGTGCCAGCAGCTTAGCCTCCGGGACGGGAGAGACCCAGTACTTC,CASSLASGTGETQYF
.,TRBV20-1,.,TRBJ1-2,TGCAGTGCTAGAAAGGGGGGTTCCTCTTATGGCTACACCTTC,CSARKGGSSYGYTF
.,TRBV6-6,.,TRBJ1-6,TGTGCCAGCAGTTACTCTTTCTCACCCCTCCACTTT,CASSYSFSPLHF
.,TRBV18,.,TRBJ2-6,TGTGCCAGCTCACTCAGTCATGAGGGGGCCAACGTCCTGACTTTC,CASSLSHEGANVLTF
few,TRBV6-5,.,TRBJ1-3,TGTGCCAGCAGCTTACAGGTCTCTGGAAACACCATATATTTT,CASSLQVSGNTIYF
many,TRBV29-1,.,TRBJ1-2,TGCAGCGGTGGGCCCGACGCCTTTAACTATGGCTACACCTTC,CSGGPDAFNYGYTF
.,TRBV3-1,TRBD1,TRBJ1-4,TGTGCCAGCAGCCGTTTATTAGGGACAGTCGAAAAACTGTTTTTT,CASSRLLGTVEKLFF
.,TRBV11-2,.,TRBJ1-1,TGTGCCAGCACCCCAAGGGGCTCAGTTCTGAACACTGAAGCTTTCTTT,CASTPRGSVLNTEAFF
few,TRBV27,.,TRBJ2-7,TGTGCCAGCAGTTTTTCCGCTCCCTCGGTTGAGCAGTACTTC,CASSFSAPSVEQYF
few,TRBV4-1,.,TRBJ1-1,TGCGCCAGCAGCCAAGTGGGGGGGCTTATGAACACTGAAGCTTTCTTT,CASSQVGGLMNTEAFF
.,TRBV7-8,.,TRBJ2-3,TGTGCCAGCAGCCCGGAGGGGGGTACAGATACGCAGTATTTT,CASSPEGGTDTQYF
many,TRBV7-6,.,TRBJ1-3,TGTGCCAGCAGCTCCGACACCTTCTCTGGAAACACCATATATTTT,CASSSDTFSGNTIYF